Listed below are T cell receptor beta chains from one sample, sequenced in a study of blood T cell repertoires in COVID-19. Measured with immunoSEQ multiplex PCR; TCRdb has only the in-frame clones, and not every one. The table includes fewer than 110,000 clones, over 70% detected once. Sequenced material: peripheral blood. These receptors were taken from a human donor in a cohort sampled during active or convalescent COVID-19. The CDR3 runs from the conserved cysteine through the conserved F or W. A D gene is named only where the DNA matches it firmly. Clone size, where shown, is once, few, many, or a class for clones that have expanded.

v_call: TRBV5-8; d_call: -; clone_size: -; j_call: TRBJ2-7; cdr3_nt: TGTGCCAGCATGTTAATCTACGAGCAGTACTTC; cdr3_aa: CASMLIYEQYF
v_call: TRBV27; d_call: -; clone_size: -; j_call: TRBJ1-1; cdr3_nt: TGTGCCAGCAGCCCCCAGGGGAACACTGAAGCTTTCTTT; cdr3_aa: CASSPQGNTEAFF
v_call: TRBV11-2; d_call: TRBD1; clone_size: -; j_call: TRBJ2-7; cdr3_nt: TGTGCCAGCAGCTTAGTGCGACAGGGAAACGAGCAGTACTTC; cdr3_aa: CASSLVRQGNEQYF
v_call: TRBV19; d_call: TRBD1; clone_size: once; j_call: TRBJ2-2; cdr3_nt: TGTGCCAGTAGTAGACTCCAGGGGGCGGGCGGGGAGCTGTTTTTT; cdr3_aa: CASSRLQGAGGELFF
v_call: TRBV5-1; d_call: -; clone_size: -; j_call: TRBJ1-1; cdr3_nt: TGCGCCAGCAGCTTTTTAAAGGGGTCAGATACTGAAGCTTTCTTT; cdr3_aa: CASSFLKGSDTEAFF
v_call: TRBV18; d_call: -; clone_size: -; j_call: TRBJ1-2; cdr3_nt: TGTGCCAGCTCACCAAGGCAGGGAGGTGGCTACACCTTC; cdr3_aa: CASSPRQGGGYTF
v_call: TRBV9; d_call: -; clone_size: -; j_call: TRBJ1-3; cdr3_nt: TGTGCCAGCAGCGGACCTGCTTCCGGGAACTCTGGAAACACCATATATTTT; cdr3_aa: CASSGPASGNSGNTIYF
v_call: TRBV4-1; d_call: -; clone_size: -; j_call: TRBJ1-2; cdr3_nt: TGCGCCAGCAGCCCTACCCCCACGGGCTATGGCTACACCTTC; cdr3_aa: CASSPTPTGYGYTF
v_call: TRBV9; d_call: TRBD2; clone_size: -; j_call: TRBJ2-3; cdr3_nt: TGTGCCAGCAGCGCGTCTAGCGGGGGGGCCGCAGATACGCAGTATTTT; cdr3_aa: CASSASSGGAADTQYF
v_call: TRBV10-3; d_call: -; clone_size: few; j_call: TRBJ2-5; cdr3_nt: TGTGCCATCAGTGTAGGCCGGGGGGCTGGGGAGACCCAGTACTTC; cdr3_aa: CAISVGRGAGETQYF
v_call: TRBV9; d_call: TRBD2; clone_size: -; j_call: TRBJ2-5; cdr3_nt: TGTGCCAGCAGACCTAGAAAACTAGCGGGGAACCACGGGCAAGAGACCCAGTACTTC; cdr3_aa: CASRPRKLAGNHGQETQYF
v_call: TRBV27; d_call: -; clone_size: once; j_call: TRBJ2-2; cdr3_nt: TGTGCCAGCCTTTTCACCGGGGAGCTGTTTTTT; cdr3_aa: CASLFTGELFF
v_call: TRBV19; d_call: -; clone_size: -; j_call: TRBJ1-1; cdr3_nt: TGTGCCAGTAGTCAGACAGCGAACACTGAAGCTTTCTTT; cdr3_aa: CASSQTANTEAFF
v_call: TRBV12-3/TRBV12-4; d_call: -; clone_size: -; j_call: TRBJ2-5; cdr3_nt: TGTGCCAGCAGCTATCAAGAGACCCAGTACTTC; cdr3_aa: CASSYQETQYF
v_call: TRBV9; d_call: -; clone_size: -; j_call: TRBJ1-6; cdr3_nt: TGTGCCAGCAGCGGAGGACAGCCTAGTTCACCCCTCCACTTT; cdr3_aa: CASSGGQPSSPLHF
v_call: TRBV5-6; d_call: -; clone_size: -; j_call: TRBJ2-5; cdr3_nt: TGTGCCAGCGGACGTGGGGGGGGCGAAGAGACCCAGTACTTC; cdr3_aa: CASGRGGGEETQYF
v_call: TRBV18; d_call: -; clone_size: -; j_call: TRBJ1-1; cdr3_nt: TGTGCCAGCTCACCCCTGGGACAACTCATGAACACTGAAGCTTTCTTT; cdr3_aa: CASSPLGQLMNTEAFF
v_call: TRBV11-2; d_call: -; clone_size: -; j_call: TRBJ1-6; cdr3_nt: TGTGCCAGCAGCTTAGGTATCTCCAGCTCCTATAATTCACCCCTCCACTTT; cdr3_aa: CASSLGISSSYNSPLHF
v_call: TRBV27; d_call: -; clone_size: -; j_call: TRBJ2-5; cdr3_nt: TGTGCCAGCAGCCGGACAGGGACTATACAAGAGACCCAGTACTTC; cdr3_aa: CASSRTGTIQETQYF
v_call: TRBV5-1; d_call: TRBD1; clone_size: -; j_call: TRBJ2-7; cdr3_nt: TGCGCCAGCAGCCCCGGACAGGGATGGGACGAGCAGTACTTC; cdr3_aa: CASSPGQGWDEQYF